The 29 T cell receptor beta chains reported below all come from one sample, sequenced in a study of blood T cell repertoires in COVID-19. TCRdb's table, derived via immunoSEQ multiplex PCR, lists solely in-frame clones and lacks some. The sample includes more than 60,000 clones, 70% to 85% of them seen just once. Specimen: peripheral blood. Receptors were obtained from a human donor in a cohort sampled during active COVID-19.

This sequence joins TRBV14 and TRBJ2-1; possibly TRBD2 for D (5 bases). The germline V gene encodes CDR1 SGHDN and CDR2 FVKESK. There are 14 residues in the CDR3. Trimming left V 5 bases short and J 4 bases short, with 12 bases between. DNA of the CDR3: TGTGCCAGCAGCGACCTCGGACTTTACAATGAGCAGTTCTTC. Amino acids: CASSDLGLYNEQFF.

This clone was detected only once. The CDR3 DNA reads TGTGCCGTGCGGGGTTCTGGCTCCTACAATGAGCAGTTCTTC. Protein sequence: CAVRGSGSYNEQFF. This chain connects TRBV27 to TRBJ2-1; D may be TRBD2 (6 bases). The CDR3 runs to 14 residues. Germline CDR1 MNHEY, CDR2 SMNVEV (reference sequence). Trimming took off 11 bases at V and 0 bases at J, with 14 bases between the two ends.

This chain uses TRBV11-1 with TRBJ2-2, with D perhaps TRBD1 (5 bases). This CDR3 is built from 14 residues. Trimming pared 5 bases from V and 1 base from J, leaving 8 bases between. From germline, CDR1 is SGHAT and CDR2 FQDESV (reference sequence). The CDR3 sequence is CASSDQGNTGELFF. In nucleotides, the CDR3 is TGTGCCAGCAGCGACCAGGGGAACACCGGGGAGCTGTTTTTT.

The chain links TRBV5-1 to TRBJ1-6; possibly TRBD1 for D (6 bases). Germline CDR1 reads SGHRS; CDR2 reads YFSETQ. V gave up 1 base and J gave up 6 bases, with 17 bases separating them. This CDR3 has 17 residues. The CDR3 nucleotides are TGCGCCAGCAGCTTGAAAGGGGGACGGATTGGTAATTCACCCCTCCACTTT. Translating gives CASSLKGGRIGNSPLHF.

This sequence joins TRBV19 and TRBJ1-5; the D gene is possibly TRBD1 (5 bases). The CDR3 contains 14 residues. Trimming pared 3 bases from V and 3 bases from J, leaving 9 bases between. Per the germline V gene, CDR1 is LNHDA and CDR2 is SQIVND (reference sequence). The CDR3 is CASSIGGVNQPQHF. For the CDR3, the DNA is TGTGCCAGTAGTATCGGAGGGGTCAATCAGCCCCAGCATTTT.

This chain uses TRBV3-1 (or the pseudogene TRBV3-2) with TRBJ2-1; maybe TRBD2 (7 bases). The CDR3 length is 13 residues. CDR1 is LGHDT and CDR2 is YNNKEL in the germline V gene (reference sequence). Trimming took off 4 bases at V and 7 bases at J, with 11 bases between the two ends. The CDR3 sequence: CASSLRGGNEQFF. The CDR3 DNA sequence: TGTGCCAGCAGCCTCAGGGGAGGGAATGAGCAGTTCTTC.

The gene calls are TRBV18 and TRBJ1-1; 8 bases are shared with TRBD1. Germline lookup yields CDR1 KGHSH and CDR2 LQKENI. This CDR3 is 15 amino acids long. V was pared by 5 bases and J by 4 bases, with 9 bases of the junction left unmatched. The CDR3 coding sequence is TGTGCCAGCTCAGCTCCCCAGGGGGCAATCACTGAAGCTTTCTTT. It translates to CASSAPQGAITEAFF.

This chain uses TRBV19 with TRBJ1-2, with D uncertain. Trimming cost V 5 bases and J 3 bases, with 10 bases left between them. Germline lookup yields CDR1 LNHDA and CDR2 SQIVND (reference sequence). CDR3 length: 13 amino acids. In nucleotides, the CDR3 is TGTGCCAGTAGTTCCGGGGAAGACTATGGCTACACCTTC. As protein: CASSSGEDYGYTF.

The rearrangement uses TRBV12-3 or TRBV12-4 and TRBJ1-1; D unresolved. Between the trimmed V and J ends, which lost 5 bases and 6 bases, there was a span of 13 bases. The CDR3 is 13 residues long. CDR3: CASSLMMRAEAFF. CDR3 coding DNA: TGTGCCAGCAGTCTAATGATGAGGGCTGAAGCTTTCTTT.

The rearrangement joins TRBV5-6 to TRBJ1-2; D is ambiguous. The CDR3 runs to 15 residues. Looked up from germline, CDR1 is SGHDT and CDR2 is YYEEEE. V was trimmed by 1 base and J by 0 bases, leaving 10 bases between them. In nucleotides, the CDR3 is TGTGCCAGCAGCTTGTATCCCGAGACTAACTATGGCTACACCTTC. This codes for CASSLYPETNYGYTF. Based on the CDR3 plus reference TRBV5-6 and TRBJ1-2, the full variable domain is DAGVTQSPTHLIKTRGQQVTLRCSPKSGHDTVSWYQQALGQGPQFIFQYYEEEERQRGNFPDRFSGHQFPNYSSELNVNALLLGDSALYLCASSLYPETNYGYTFGSGTRLTVV.

V and J are TRBV4-1 and TRBJ1-3, with 7 bases lining up with TRBD1. CDR1 and CDR2 from the germline V gene are MGHRA and YSYEKL. CDR3 length equals 17 residues. The V gene end was trimmed by 0 bases and the J gene end by 4 bases; junction bases not matched to a gene: 9. The CDR3 spells CASSQENKGAFGNTIYF. The CDR3 nucleotides are TGCGCCAGCAGCCAAGAAAATAAGGGGGCCTTCGGAAACACCATATATTTT.

The gene calls are TRBV11-2 and TRBJ2-3; 7 bases are shared with TRBD2. V shed 0 bases, J shed 1 base, and the junction held 4 bases outside the gene matches. The CDR3 has 16 residues. Looked up from germline, CDR1 is SGHAT and CDR2 is FQNNGV. CDR3 amino acids: CASSLDGGGGTDTQYF. In nucleotides, the CDR3 is TGTGCCAGCAGCTTAGATGGTGGGGGGGGCACAGATACGCAGTATTTT.

The J gene is TRBJ1-3, the V gene TRBV10-3; 7 bases are a match to TRBD1. Germline V gene sequence: CDR1 ENHRY, CDR2 SYGVKD. The V gene end was trimmed by 8 bases and the J gene end by 3 bases; junction bases not matched to a gene: 7. The CDR3 is 14 residues long. The CDR3 loop reads CAIGEGARGNTIYF. CDR3 bases: TGTGCCATCGGAGAGGGGGCTCGTGGAAACACCATATATTTT.

CDR3 protein: CASLGAPGQAVRTDFNYGYTF. CDR3 coding DNA: TGTGCCAGTTTGGGAGCCCCCGGACAGGCGGTACGGACGGACTTTAACTATGGCTACACCTTC. The chain uses TRBV19 and TRBJ1-2, with TRBD1 identical over 7 bases. After removal of 8 bases from V and 1 base from J, the junction contained 28 bases not matched to a gene. This CDR3 contains 21 residues. Germline CDR1 reads LNHDA; CDR2 reads SQIVND (reference sequence).

The chain has TRBV5-5 and TRBJ1-2; D gene ambiguous. V gave up 3 bases and J gave up 2 bases, with 11 bases separating them. This CDR3 comprises 14 residues. Germline V gene lookup returns CDR1 SGHKS and CDR2 YYEKEE (reference sequence). This CDR3 reads CASSSVAVNYGYTF. CDR3 sequence (DNA): TGTGCCAGCAGCTCAGTGGCAGTCAACTATGGCTACACCTTC.

V and J are TRBV10-3 and TRBJ2-2; no reliable D call. The CDR3 sequence is 14 residues long. V gave up 4 bases and J gave up 3 bases, with 9 bases separating them. Per the germline V gene, CDR1 is ENHRY and CDR2 is SYGVKD. The CDR3 DNA sequence: TGTGCCATCAGTGCTATAGCTGACACCGGGGAGCTGTTTTTT. Amino acid sequence: CAISAIADTGELFF.

The chain combines TRBV18 with TRBJ1-4; D is unresolved. V shed 1 base and J shed 5 bases, with 8 bases lying between them. Germline values: CDR1 KGHSH, CDR2 LQKENI. This CDR3 comprises 14 residues. The DNA for the CDR3 is TGTGCCAGCTCACCACGGAGAAACAATGAAAAACTGTTTTTT. It translates to CASSPRRNNEKLFF. Full variable domain (rest looked up from reference TRBV18 and TRBJ1-4): NAGVMQNPRHLVRRRGQEARLRCSPMKGHSHVYWYRQLPEEGLKFMVYLQKENIIDESGMPKERFSAEFPKEGPSILRIQQVVRGDSAAYFCASSPRRNNEKLFFGSGTQLSVL.

The rearrangement links TRBV5-6 to TRBJ1-6; D unclear. CDR3 length: 17 residues. Trimming removed 0 bases at V and 7 bases at J, with 17 bases between. The germline V gene encodes CDR1 SGHDT and CDR2 YYEEEE. The CDR3 DNA sequence: TGTGCCAGCAGCTTGGATCGGGAGGACCCTACCAATTCACCCCTCCACTTT. This translates into CASSLDREDPTNSPLHF. Looking up the rest from reference TRBV5-6 and TRBJ1-6 gives the full variable domain: DAGVTQSPTHLIKTRGQQVTLRCSPKSGHDTVSWYQQALGQGPQFIFQYYEEEERQRGNFPDRFSGHQFPNYSSELNVNALLLGDSALYLCASSLDREDPTNSPLHFGNGTRLTVT.

The chain combines TRBV6-5 with TRBJ1-4; D is ambiguous. CDR3 size: 14 residues. From germline, CDR1 is MNHEY and CDR2 SVGAGI. The V end was cut by 6 bases, the J end by 6 bases, with 14 bases between. CDR3 residues: CASSPGSPDEKLFF. DNA for the CDR3: TGTGCCAGCAGCCCAGGAAGTCCGGATGAAAAACTGTTTTTT.

J is TRBJ2-7 and V is TRBV19; TRBD1 aligns across 10 bases. Germline V gene data show CDR1 as LNHDA and CDR2 as SQIVND (reference sequence). The V and J ends lost 1 base and 6 bases, in that order; junction bases with no gene match: 9. This CDR3 comprises 16 residues. The CDR3 region has the DNA TGTGCCAGTAGTATAGTGCTGACAGGGGGCAAGGGCGAGCAGTACTTC. This codes for CASSIVLTGGKGEQYF.

This rearrangement joins TRBV18 to TRBJ1-2; 7 positions match TRBD1. The germline CDR1 and CDR2 sequences are KGHSH and LQKENI. This CDR3 is 14 amino acids long. J lost 2 bases, V lost 2 bases, and 2 bases had no gene match. CDR3 nucleotides: TGTGCCAGCTCACCAGCACAGGGGAACTATGGCTACACCTTC. Translated: CASSPAQGNYGYTF.

The chain joins TRBV7-8 to TRBJ2-1, with TRBD2 as a possible D gene (6 bases). The CDR3 has 17 residues. The germline V gene has CDR1 SGHVS and CDR2 FQNEAQ. V dropped 1 base and J dropped 1 base, with 14 bases sitting between them. CDR3 sequence (DNA): TGTGCCAGCAGCTTAGGTGTGCGGGCGGGGTCCTACAATGAGCAGTTCTTC. Translated: CASSLGVRAGSYNEQFF.

The chain uses TRBV28 and TRBJ1-3, with TRBD1 matching over 8 bases. This CDR3 has 16 residues. After removal of 1 base from V and 0 bases from J, the junction contained 2 bases not matched to a gene. Looked up from germline, CDR1 is MDHEN and CDR2 is SYDVKM. The CDR3 spells CASSLFGQGSGNTIYF. CDR3 in DNA: TGTGCCAGCAGTTTATTTGGACAGGGCTCTGGAAACACCATATATTTT.

The chain has TRBV21-1 and TRBJ2-2; the tabulated D call, TRBD2, remains unverified against the DNA. TRBV21-1 is shown as a pseudogene. This CDR3 region has 16 residues. CDR3 sequence: CASSGIQRVDTGELFF. In nucleotides, the CDR3 is TGTGCCAGCAGCGGGATACAGCGGGTAGACACCGGGGAGCTGTTTTTT.

This chain links TRBV27 with TRBJ1-2; D is possibly TRBD1 (6 bases). Germline values: CDR1 MNHEY, CDR2 SMNVEV (reference sequence). Trimming took off 5 bases at V and 8 bases at J, with 15 bases between the two ends. The CDR3 extends over 13 amino acids. The CDR3 coding sequence is TGTGCCAGCAGTCAAAACAGGGTTAGAGGCTACACCTTC. Protein: CASSQNRVRGYTF.

The chain couples TRBV4-3 to TRBJ2-2; the D is unclear. V lost 0 bases to trimming and J lost 6 bases, with 14 bases between them. Looked up from germline, CDR1 is LGHNA and CDR2 is YSLEER. CDR3 length: 16 residues. CDR3 coding DNA: TGCGCCAGCAGCCAAGATCTAGGATCGTGGCCCGGGGAGCTGTTTTTT. Its translation: CASSQDLGSWPGELFF.

V is TRBV6-6 and J is TRBJ2-7; 10 bases are shared with TRBD1. Germline-derived CDR1 and CDR2 are MNHNY and SVGAGI (reference sequence). V dropped 5 bases and J dropped 2; count of bases not matched to a gene: 6. The CDR3 runs to 15 residues. The CDR3 DNA reads as TGTGCCAGCAGTCCCCGACAGGGGGCGGCCTACGAGCAGTACTTC. Residues: CASSPRQGAAYEQYF.

This chain connects TRBV5-1 to TRBJ1-2; 10 bases are a match to TRBD1. The CDR3 consists of 15 residues. Per germline, CDR1 SGHRS and CDR2 YFSETQ. The V and J ends lost 0 bases and 6 bases, in that order; junction bases with no gene match: 5. The CDR3 bases are TGCGCCAGCAGCTTGGGTCCCGGGACAGGGGATGGCTACACCTTC. Translation gives CASSLGPGTGDGYTF. Supplemented by reference TRBV5-1 and TRBJ1-2, the full variable domain reads KAGVTQTPRYLIKTRGQQVTLSCSPISGHRSVSWYQQTPGQGLQFLFEYFSETQRNKGNFPGRFSGRQFSNSRSEMNVSTLELGDSALYLCASSLGPGTGDGYTFGSGTRLTVV.

This chain connects TRBV2 to TRBJ2-5; perhaps TRBD1 as D (5 bases). CDR1 SNHLY and CDR2 FYNNEI come from the germline V gene. V lost 4 bases and J lost 3, with 15 bases in between. The CDR3 consists of 15 residues. The DNA of the CDR3 is TGTGCCAGCAGTGTTCCTGGGGCAAGGAAAGAGACCCAGTACTTC. Translation gives CASSVPGARKETQYF.